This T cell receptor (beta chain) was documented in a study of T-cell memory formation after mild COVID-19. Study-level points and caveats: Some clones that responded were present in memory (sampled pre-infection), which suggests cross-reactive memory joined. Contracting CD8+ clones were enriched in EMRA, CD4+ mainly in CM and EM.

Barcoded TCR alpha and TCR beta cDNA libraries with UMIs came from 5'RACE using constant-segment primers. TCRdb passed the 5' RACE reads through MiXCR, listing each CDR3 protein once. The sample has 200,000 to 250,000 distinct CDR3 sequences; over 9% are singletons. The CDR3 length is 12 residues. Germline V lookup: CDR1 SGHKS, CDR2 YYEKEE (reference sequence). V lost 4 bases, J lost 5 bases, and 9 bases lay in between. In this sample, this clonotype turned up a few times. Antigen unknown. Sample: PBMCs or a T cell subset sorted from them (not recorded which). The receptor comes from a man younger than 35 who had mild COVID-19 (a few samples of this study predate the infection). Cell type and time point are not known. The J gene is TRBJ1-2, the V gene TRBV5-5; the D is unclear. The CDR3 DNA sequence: TGTGCCAGCAGCCCTTCGTATTATGGCTACACCTTC. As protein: CASSPSYYGYTF.